This TCR beta chain was obtained from a study of T cell responses to AZD1222 COVID-19 vaccine. The V and J ends lost 5 bases and 2 bases, in that order; junction bases with no gene match: 6. Per the germline V gene, CDR1 is SGHRS and CDR2 is YFSETQ. The CDR3 loop spans 16 amino acids. The repertoire was sequenced with immunoSEQ multiplex PCR; TCRdb's copy has only in-frame clones and lacks some. The table lists roughly 130,000 clones, 90% to 95% of them singletons, with about 2.7% in the top ten. The sequence was obtained from an adult in good health. This chain uses TRBV5-1 with TRBJ2-2; 10 nucleotides align to TRBD2. The source was peripheral blood, collected on day 0 of AZD1222 vaccination. CDR3 coding DNA: TGCGCCAGCAGTTCCAGGACTAGCGGTAACACCGGGGAGCTGTTTTTT. Amino acids: CASSSRTSGNTGELFF. The full variable domain, rest sourced from reference TRBV5-1 and TRBJ2-2, is KAGVTQTPRYLIKTRGQQVTLSCSPISGHRSVSWYQQTPGQGLQFLFEYFSETQRNKGNFPGRFSGRQFSNSRSEMNVSTLELGDSALYLCASSSRTSGNTGELFFGEGSRLTVL.